Below are 13 T cell receptor beta chains sequenced from a single sample in a study of control samples from healthy donors and cancer patients. Assay used: immunoSEQ multiplex PCR; TCRdb lists only in-frame clones, some missing. The sample consists of some 190,000 clones, approximately 91% of them appearing once. Material for sequencing was blood. Receptors originate from a man aged 25 to 45 in good health.

The rearrangement links TRBV4-1 to TRBJ2-7, with 7 bases that match TRBD1. Germline lookup yields CDR1 MGHRA and CDR2 YSYEKL. The CDR3 loop spans 14 amino acids. The V and J ends lost 4 bases and 0 bases, in that order; junction bases with no gene match: 3. The CDR3 loop reads CASSRQGISYEQYF. The CDR3 DNA is TGCGCCAGCAGCCGACAGGGTATCTCCTACGAGCAGTACTTC.

This chain links TRBV19 with TRBJ2-2, with D possibly TRBD1 on 6 matching bases. Germline CDR1 is LNHDA and CDR2 is SQIVND (reference sequence). The ends were cut back, 2 bases at V and 7 bases at J, with 11 bases in the middle. The CDR3 has 14 amino acids. DNA of the CDR3: TGTGCCAGTAGTATACTGGACAGAGACGGGGAGCTGTTTTTT. It codes for CASSILDRDGELFF.

The V call is TRBV4-2, the J call TRBJ2-1; TRBD2 aligns across 14 bases. The germline gives CDR1 LGHNA, CDR2 YNFKEQ. V shed 1 base, J shed 0 bases, and the junction held 8 bases outside the gene matches. The CDR3 length is 20 residues. CDR3 protein: CASSQGGTSGGQTSYNEQFF. The CDR3, as DNA: TGTGCCAGCAGCCAAGGCGGGACTAGCGGGGGCCAGACCTCCTACAATGAGCAGTTCTTC.

The chain links TRBV7-2 to TRBJ1-1; 8 positions agree with TRBD1. The CDR3 extends over 15 amino acids. From germline, CDR1 is SGHTA and CDR2 FQGNSA. J gave up 5 bases and V 4 bases, and 9 bases lay outside the gene matches. CDR3 sequence: CASSSGPTGVTEAFF. In DNA form, the CDR3 reads TGTGCCAGCAGCTCCGGGCCGACAGGGGTGACTGAAGCTTTCTTT.

The V gene is TRBV4-2, the J gene TRBJ2-3; 16 bases agree with TRBD2. The V segment lost 4 bases and the J segment 0 bases; nucleotides outside the gene matches: 10. Germline CDR1 is LGHNA and CDR2 is YNFKEQ. The CDR3 has 20 amino acids. CDR3 DNA: TGTGCCAGCAGCCTTACGGGACTAGCGGGGGGGCGCTCGAGCACAGATACGCAGTATTTT. Its protein is CASSLTGLAGGRSSTDTQYF.

This rearrangement joins TRBV15 to TRBJ1-2; TRBD1 matches 7 bases. Germline V lookup: CDR1 LNHNV, CDR2 YYDKDF (reference sequence). Losses at the gene ends were 0 bases for V and 4 bases for J; bases not matched to a gene: 2. The CDR3 is 14 residues long. The chain's CDR3 is CATSRDRGLYGYTF. The CDR3 nucleotides read TGTGCCACCAGCAGAGATAGGGGGCTCTATGGCTACACCTTC.

The chain carries TRBV13 and TRBJ1-6; no reliable D call. Trimming pared 6 bases from V and 10 bases from J, leaving 10 bases between. CDR1 and CDR2 from the germline V gene are PRHDT and FYEKMQ (reference sequence). The CDR3 loop spans 12 amino acids. In nucleotides, the CDR3 is TGTGCCAGCAGTCGGGAGTTCTCACCCCTCCACTTT. Amino acids: CASSREFSPLHF.

This chain joins TRBV24-1 and TRBJ2-7; 7 bases align to TRBD1. Germline V gene lookup returns CDR1 KGHDR and CDR2 SFDVKD. There are 17 residues in the CDR3. The trim removed 5 bases at V and 0 bases at J, leaving 12 bases unmatched. The CDR3 DNA follows: TGTGCCACCAGTGGAGGGGACAGAGGGGTGGACTCCTACGAGCAGTACTTC. It yields the protein CATSGGDRGVDSYEQYF.

This chain links TRBV27 with TRBJ2-7, with a weak D call TRBD2 (5 bases). The germline V gene encodes CDR1 MNHEY and CDR2 SMNVEV (reference sequence). The ends were cut back, 6 bases at V and 6 bases at J, with 18 bases in the middle. The CDR3 covers 14 residues. CDR3 sequence: CASRRLMGGFEQYF. DNA for the CDR3: TGTGCCAGCAGGAGACTAATGGGCGGCTTCGAGCAGTACTTC.

The chain employs TRBV6-1 and TRBJ1-1; D is ambiguous. CDR3 length equals 15 residues. V was shortened by 3 bases and J by 1 base, with 12 bases between the two germline ends. The germline V gene has CDR1 MNHNS and CDR2 SASEGT. The CDR3 reads CASSDHGRSNTEAFF. CDR3 in DNA: TGTGCCAGCAGTGATCATGGACGTTCGAACACTGAAGCTTTCTTT.

The chain recombines TRBV19 with TRBJ1-5, with TRBD1 matching over 7 bases. After removal of 8 bases from V and 0 bases from J, the junction contained 4 bases not matched to a gene. CDR1 is LNHDA and CDR2 is SQIVND in the germline V gene (reference sequence). This CDR3 is 14 amino acids long. The CDR3 region is CASDNRGSNQPQHF. The CDR3 region has the DNA TGTGCCAGTGACAACAGGGGTAGCAATCAGCCCCAGCATTTT.

The rearrangement links TRBV6-6 to TRBJ2-7; perhaps TRBD2 as D (5 bases). Germline CDR1 is MNHNY and CDR2 is SVGAGI (reference sequence). V gave up 5 bases and J gave up 3 bases, with 11 bases separating them. CDR3 length: 13 amino acids. Here the CDR3 DNA reads TGTGCCAGCAGTCCCCGGGGATACTACGAGCAGTACTTC. Its translation is CASSPRGYYEQYF.

The gene calls are TRBV19 and TRBJ2-6; no definite D call. V was cut by 3 bases and J by 2 bases, with 5 bases left in between. CDR1 and CDR2 from the germline V gene are LNHDA and SQIVND (reference sequence). The length of the CDR3 is 14 residues. The CDR3 DNA is TGTGCCAGTAGTATCGGAACTGGGGCCAACGTCCTGACTTTC. Translated: CASSIGTGANVLTF.